This T cell receptor (beta chain) appears in the sequencing data of a study of T cell changes during pregnancy in multiple sclerosis. This CDR3 is 16 amino acids long. Per germline, CDR1 GTSNPN and CDR2 SVGIG (reference sequence). V was pared by 0 bases and J by 7 bases, with 9 bases of the junction left unmatched. Produced via immunoSEQ multiplex PCR; TCRdb's table is partial and in-frame only. The sample consists of 70,000 to 75,000 clones, almost 95% of them appearing once. Here the sequenced sample was peripheral blood, taken before pregnancy. This sequence joins TRBV30 and TRBJ2-2; TRBD1 matches 9 bases. This TCR was sampled from a female donor with multiple sclerosis, enrolled in a pregnancy study. The CDR3 sequence is CAWSVGTGFSVGELFF. In nucleotides, the CDR3 is TGTGCCTGGAGTGTTGGGACAGGGTTTTCCGTCGGGGAGCTGTTTTTT.